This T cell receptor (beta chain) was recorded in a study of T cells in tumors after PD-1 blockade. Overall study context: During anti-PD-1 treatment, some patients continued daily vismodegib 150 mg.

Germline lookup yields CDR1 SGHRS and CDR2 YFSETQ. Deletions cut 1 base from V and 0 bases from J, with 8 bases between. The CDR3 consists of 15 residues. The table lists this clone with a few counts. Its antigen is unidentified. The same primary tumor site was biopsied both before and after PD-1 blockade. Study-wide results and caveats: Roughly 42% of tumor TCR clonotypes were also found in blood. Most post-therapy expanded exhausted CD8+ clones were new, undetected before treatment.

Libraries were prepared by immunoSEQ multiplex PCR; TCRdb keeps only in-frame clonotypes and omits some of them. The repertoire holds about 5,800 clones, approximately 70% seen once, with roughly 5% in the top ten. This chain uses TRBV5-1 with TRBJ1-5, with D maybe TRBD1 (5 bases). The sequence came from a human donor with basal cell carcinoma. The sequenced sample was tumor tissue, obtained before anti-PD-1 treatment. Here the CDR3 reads CASSLSGGSNQPQHF. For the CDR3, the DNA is TGCGCCAGCAGCTTGAGTGGGGGTAGCAATCAGCCCCAGCATTTT.